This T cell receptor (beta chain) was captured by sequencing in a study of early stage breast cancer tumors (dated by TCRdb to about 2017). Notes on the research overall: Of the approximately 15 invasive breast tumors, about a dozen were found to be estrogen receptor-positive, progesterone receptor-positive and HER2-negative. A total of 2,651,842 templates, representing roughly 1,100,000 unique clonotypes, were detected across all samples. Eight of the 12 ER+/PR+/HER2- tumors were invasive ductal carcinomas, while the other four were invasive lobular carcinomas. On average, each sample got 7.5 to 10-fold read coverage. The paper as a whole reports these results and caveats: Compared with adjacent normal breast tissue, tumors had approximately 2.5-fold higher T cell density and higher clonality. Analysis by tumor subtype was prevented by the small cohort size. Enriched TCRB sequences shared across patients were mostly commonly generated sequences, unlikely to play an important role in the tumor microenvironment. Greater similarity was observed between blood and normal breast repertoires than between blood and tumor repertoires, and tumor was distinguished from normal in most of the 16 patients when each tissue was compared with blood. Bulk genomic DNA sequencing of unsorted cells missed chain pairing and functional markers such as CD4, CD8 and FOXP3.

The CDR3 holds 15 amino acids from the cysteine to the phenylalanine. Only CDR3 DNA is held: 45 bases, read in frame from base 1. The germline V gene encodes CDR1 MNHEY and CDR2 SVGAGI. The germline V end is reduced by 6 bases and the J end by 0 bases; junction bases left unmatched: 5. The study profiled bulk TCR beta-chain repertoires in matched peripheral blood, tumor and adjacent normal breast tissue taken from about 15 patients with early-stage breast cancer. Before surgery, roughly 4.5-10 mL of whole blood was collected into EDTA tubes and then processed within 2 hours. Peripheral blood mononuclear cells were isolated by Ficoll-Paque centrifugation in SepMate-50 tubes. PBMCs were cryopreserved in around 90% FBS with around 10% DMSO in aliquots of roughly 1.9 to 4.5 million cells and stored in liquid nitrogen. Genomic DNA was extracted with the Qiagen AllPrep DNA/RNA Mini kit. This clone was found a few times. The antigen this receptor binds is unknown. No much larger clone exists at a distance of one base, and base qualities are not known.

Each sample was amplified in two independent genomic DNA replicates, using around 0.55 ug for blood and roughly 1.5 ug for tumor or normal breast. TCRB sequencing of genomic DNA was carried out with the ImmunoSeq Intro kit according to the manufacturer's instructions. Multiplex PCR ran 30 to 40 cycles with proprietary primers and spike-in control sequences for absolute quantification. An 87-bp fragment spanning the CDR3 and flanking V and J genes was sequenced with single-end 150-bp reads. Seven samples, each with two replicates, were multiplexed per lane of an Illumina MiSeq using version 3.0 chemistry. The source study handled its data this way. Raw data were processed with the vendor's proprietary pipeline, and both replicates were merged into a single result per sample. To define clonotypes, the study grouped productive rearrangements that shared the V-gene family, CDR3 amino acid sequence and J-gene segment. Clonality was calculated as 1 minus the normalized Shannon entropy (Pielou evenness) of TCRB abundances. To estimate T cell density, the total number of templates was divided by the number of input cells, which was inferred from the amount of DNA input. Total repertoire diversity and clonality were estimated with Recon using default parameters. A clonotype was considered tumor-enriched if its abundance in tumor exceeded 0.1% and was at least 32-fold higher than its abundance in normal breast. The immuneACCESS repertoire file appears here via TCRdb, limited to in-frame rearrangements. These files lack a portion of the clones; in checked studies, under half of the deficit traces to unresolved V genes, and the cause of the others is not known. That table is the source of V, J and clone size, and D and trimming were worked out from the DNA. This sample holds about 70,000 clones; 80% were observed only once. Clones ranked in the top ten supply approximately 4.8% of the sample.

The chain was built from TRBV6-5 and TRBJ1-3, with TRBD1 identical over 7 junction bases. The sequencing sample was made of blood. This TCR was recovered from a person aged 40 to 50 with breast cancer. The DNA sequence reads TGTGCCAGCAGCAGACAGGGAGTCTCTGGAAACACCATATATTTT. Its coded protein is CASSRQGVSGNTIYF.